Below, 31 T cell receptor beta chains from the same sample are listed, as sequenced in a study of technical replicates of blood from a few donors (dated by TCRdb to about 2017). Library method: the immunoSEQ multiplex PCR assay. Sourced from immuneACCESS, this table was stored by TCRdb with only in-frame sequences that have V and J called. A share of the clones is absent; for the studies checked, an unresolved V gene accounts for under half, and the remainder has no known explanation. Here the sample has about 84,000 clones; just under 95% occur a single time. The ten biggest clones cover approximately 0.25% of the sample. The sequenced sample consisted of T cells isolated from PBMCs. The source is a human donor in good health.

The rearrangement uses TRBV7-9 and TRBJ1-1; 8 nucleotides align to TRBD1. Trimming took 2 bases from V and 0 from J; bases not matched to a gene: 5. CDR3 size: 16 residues. Germline CDR1 and CDR2: SEHNR and FQNEAQ (reference sequence). The CDR3 loop is CASSLPGTGMNTEAFF. The CDR3 DNA reads TGTGCCAGCAGCTTACCCGGGACAGGTATGAACACTGAAGCTTTCTTT. Using reference TRBV7-9 and TRBJ1-1 for the parts outside the CDR3, the full variable domain is DTGVSQNPRHKITKRGQNVTFRCDPISEHNRLYWYRQTLGQGPEFLTYFQNEAQLEKSRLLSDRFSAERPKGSFSTLEIQRTEQGDSAMYLCASSLPGTGMNTEAFFGQGTRLTVV.

The rearrangement uses TRBV4-1 and TRBJ2-7, with 8 positions matching TRBD1. The CDR3 is 16 amino acids. Per germline, CDR1 MGHRA and CDR2 YSYEKL. The J segment lost 5 bases and the V segment lost 1 base, leaving 10 bases of the junction unmatched. The CDR3 DNA follows: TGCGCCAGCAGCCAAGGGAAGTGGACAGGGATCAACGAGCAGTACTTC. This codes for CASSQGKWTGINEQYF.

In this sample, this clone turned up a few times. The rearrangement links TRBV9 to TRBJ2-2; D call uncertain. Trimming stripped 0 bases from V and 8 bases from J, with 5 bases between. In germline, CDR1 is SGDLS, CDR2 YYNGEE. The CDR3 is 12 residues long. CDR3 protein: CASSVDAGELFF. The DNA of the CDR3 is TGTGCCAGCAGCGTAGATGCGGGGGAGCTGTTTTTT.

The rearrangement uses TRBV5-8 and TRBJ2-3, with 7 positions matching TRBD2. The CDR3 runs 17 residues. Germline CDR1 is SGHTS and CDR2 is YDEGEE. V trimming: 0 bases; J trimming: 1 base; junction bases outside the gene matches: 8. In DNA, the CDR3 is TGTGCCAGCAGCTTGGGTCAGGATGGGGGGGGCACAGATACGCAGTATTTT. Residues: CASSLGQDGGGTDTQYF.

V and J are TRBV29-1 and TRBJ2-7; possible D gene TRBD2, 6 bases. The V end lost 0 bases, the J end lost 6 bases, and 15 bases lay between the germline ends. Per the germline V gene, CDR1 is SQVTM and CDR2 is ANQGSEA. CDR3 length: 14 residues. CDR3: CSVEEGGPSTEQYF. In DNA, the CDR3 is TGCAGCGTTGAAGAGGGGGGACCGTCTACCGAGCAGTACTTC.

The V call is TRBV28, the J call TRBJ1-4; 10 positions agree with TRBD1. The CDR3 is 15 amino acids. Unmatched junction bases numbered 9, after V lost 6 bases and J lost 8 bases. Germline CDR1 is MDHEN and CDR2 is SYDVKM. CDR3 DNA sequence: TGTGCCAGCAGATCAGCGGGACAGGGGCTGGAAAAACTGTTTTTT. Amino acids: CASRSAGQGLEKLFF.

CDR3 protein: CASSYSHRDSSLEQYF. The CDR3 DNA sequence: TGTGCCAGCAGTTACTCACACCGGGACTCCTCCCTCGAGCAGTACTTC. The J gene is TRBJ2-7, the V gene TRBV27; the D gene is possibly TRBD2 (6 bases). Trimming took off 4 bases at V and 6 bases at J, with 22 bases between the two ends. Germline V gene sequence: CDR1 MNHEY, CDR2 SMNVEV (reference sequence). This CDR3 spans 16 amino acids.

The rearrangement joins TRBV4-1 to TRBJ1-4; possibly TRBD1 for D (5 bases). Germline CDR1 reads MGHRA; CDR2 reads YSYEKL. V was shortened by 0 bases and J by 7 bases, with 12 bases between the two germline ends. The CDR3 runs to 15 residues. CDR3 in DNA: TGCGCCAGCAGCCAAGATGGGCAGGGCCCTGAAAAACTGTTTTTT. Protein product: CASSQDGQGPEKLFF.

Remarks on this clone: Other DNA sequences in the sample encode the same CDR3. This sequence joins TRBV7-9 and TRBJ1-5; D ambiguous. The germline CDR1 and CDR2 sequences are SEHNR and FQNEAQ (reference sequence). CDR3 length: 14 residues. Trimming cost V 1 base and J 2 bases, with 6 bases left between them. CDR3 bases: TGTGCCAGCAGCTTAGGGGGAGGCAATCAGCCCCAGCATTTT. Translated: CASSLGGGNQPQHF.

This chain uses TRBV27 with TRBJ2-1; 14 nucleotides align to TRBD2. J lost 8 bases, V lost 2 bases, and 11 bases had no gene match. CDR1 is MNHEY and CDR2 is SMNVEV in the germline V gene (reference sequence). The CDR3 spans 18 residues. DNA for the CDR3: TGTGCCAGCAGTTTACCCACCCCGACTAGCGGGAGGGGGTATGAGCAGTTCTTC. This encodes CASSLPTPTSGRGYEQFF.

The gene calls are TRBV7-9 and TRBJ2-3; D unclear. V was pared by 3 bases and J by 3 bases, with 10 bases between. This CDR3 comprises 14 residues. CDR1 and CDR2 (germline): SEHNR, FQNEAQ (reference sequence). The CDR3 spells CASSFGLETDTQYF. The CDR3 bases are TGTGCCAGCAGCTTCGGGTTAGAGACAGATACGCAGTATTTT.

J is TRBJ2-2 and V is TRBV5-6; D not certain. Between the trimmed V and J ends, which lost 3 bases and 5 bases, there was a span of 5 bases. The CDR3 totals 12 residues. The germline gives CDR1 SGHDT, CDR2 YYEEEE. The CDR3 is CASSSPTGELFF. The CDR3 coding sequence is TGTGCCAGCAGCTCCCCTACCGGGGAGCTGTTTTTT.

The V call is TRBV5-1, the J call TRBJ2-5; weak D call: TRBD1 (6 bases). This CDR3 has 16 amino acids. V was clipped by 0 bases and J by 2 bases, with 14 bases between them. CDR1 and CDR2 (germline): SGHRS, YFSETQ. CDR3 sequence reads: CASSLVGAGVQETQYF. The DNA of the CDR3 is TGCGCCAGCAGCTTGGTTGGAGCAGGGGTGCAAGAGACCCAGTACTTC.

CDR3 protein: CASSSIRTTNPPLHF. DNA of the CDR3: TGTGCCAGCAGCTCCATTCGGACAACTAACCCACCCCTCCACTTT. This chain uses TRBV11-2 with TRBJ1-6; perhaps TRBD1 as D (5 bases). The germline gives CDR1 SGHAT, CDR2 FQNNGV. Between the trimmed V and J ends, which lost 4 bases and 11 bases, there was a span of 18 bases. CDR3 length equals 15 residues.

The V gene is TRBV10-3, the J gene TRBJ2-5, with TRBD1 as a possible D gene (6 bases). Germline V gene sequence: CDR1 ENHRY, CDR2 SYGVKD. The CDR3 sequence is 12 residues long. Deletions cut 11 bases from V and 2 bases from J, with 12 bases between. This CDR3 is CAVGTQQETQYF. CDR3 nucleotide sequence: TGTGCCGTCGGGACACAACAAGAGACCCAGTACTTC.

The chain uses TRBV10-1 and TRBJ2-1, with D unclear. The CDR3 loop spans 12 amino acids. Germline CDR1 and CDR2: WNHNN and SYGVQD (reference sequence). Trimming removed 5 bases at V and 7 bases at J, with 9 bases between. The CDR3 region is CASSRARNEQFF. The CDR3 DNA reads TGCGCCAGCAGTCGCGCCAGGAATGAGCAGTTCTTC.

The rearrangement links TRBV10-3 to TRBJ2-5, with 7 bases fitting TRBD2. The CDR3 length is 13 residues. Trimming at V came to 10 bases and at J to 3 bases, leaving 8 bases not matched to a gene. CDR1 and CDR2 from the germline V gene are ENHRY and SYGVKD. This CDR3 is CATGLGLKETQYF. CDR3 bases: TGTGCCACCGGACTAGGGTTAAAAGAGACCCAGTACTTC.

This chain connects TRBV10-3 to TRBJ1-1; 8 positions agree with TRBD1. After removal of 11 bases from V and 0 bases from J, the junction contained 17 bases not matched to a gene. The CDR3 is 17 residues long. Germline CDR1 ENHRY, CDR2 SYGVKD. The CDR3 bases are TGTGCCGCCGTCCCGGACAGGGTAGGCAAAGTGAACACTGAAGCTTTCTTT. Translation: CAAVPDRVGKVNTEAFF.

V gene TRBV2 combines with J gene TRBJ2-6; 9 bases match TRBD1. Germline V CDR1 and CDR2: SNHLY, FYNNEI. V lost 6 bases, J lost 0 bases, and 3 bases stayed unmatched. The CDR3 runs 16 residues. CDR3 protein: CASSPTGGSGANVLTF. In nucleotides, the CDR3 is TGTGCCAGCAGCCCGACAGGGGGCTCTGGGGCCAACGTCCTGACTTTC.

The chain couples TRBV5-1 to TRBJ1-4; 9 positions agree with TRBD1. V was clipped by 0 bases and J by 7 bases; unmatched bases: 1. This CDR3 region has 14 residues. Germline V CDR1 and CDR2: SGHRS, YFSETQ. DNA of the CDR3: TGCGCCAGCAGCTTGGACAGGGGGCTTGAAAAACTGTTTTTT. The encoded protein is CASSLDRGLEKLFF.

The rearrangement uses TRBV9 and TRBJ2-3; 12 bases agree with TRBD2. The CDR3 extends over 16 amino acids. V lost 0 bases and J lost 6; bases outside the gene matches: 5. Germline-derived CDR1 and CDR2 are SGDLS and YYNGEE. The CDR3 DNA sequence: TGTGCCAGCAGCGTAGCCCCTAGCGGGGGGGAGGATACGCAGTATTTT. Translating gives CASSVAPSGGEDTQYF.

This clone was observed once. Here the CDR3 DNA reads TGTGCCAGTAGTACCGATCTGCCGAGACAGGGTGGGGATGAGCAGTTCTTC. Translation: CASSTDLPRQGGDEQFF. V gene TRBV19 combines with J gene TRBJ2-1, with TRBD1 matching over 7 bases. Looked up from germline, CDR1 is LNHDA and CDR2 is SQIVND (reference sequence). The CDR3 is 17 residues long. Trimming at V came to 4 bases and at J to 8 bases, leaving 17 bases not matched to a gene.

This clone is a singleton in its sample. This chain joins TRBV6-1 and TRBJ1-2; possible D gene TRBD1, 5 bases. CDR3 length equals 16 residues. V lost 2 bases, J lost 3 bases, and 16 bases lay in between. Germline-derived CDR1 and CDR2 are MNHNS and SASEGT. The CDR3 nucleotides are TGTGCCAGCAGTGAACTTGGCCCGACAGTTGACTATGGCTACACCTTC. It encodes CASSELGPTVDYGYTF.

The rearrangement uses TRBV7-2 and TRBJ2-1, with TRBD1 matching 7 bases. The V gene end was trimmed by 9 bases and the J gene end by 5 bases; junction bases not matched to a gene: 13. CDR3 size: 15 residues. The germline CDR1 and CDR2 sequences are SGHTA and FQGNSA. This CDR3 reads CAREQGDKPDNEQFF. DNA for the CDR3: TGTGCCAGGGAGCAGGGGGATAAGCCCGACAATGAGCAGTTCTTC.

The genes are TRBV5-1 and TRBJ2-7; tentatively, D is TRBD1 (6 bases). The CDR3 consists of 13 residues. Trimming stripped 7 bases from V and 2 bases from J, with 13 bases between. Germline V gives CDR1 SGHRS, CDR2 YFSETQ. Here the CDR3 reads CASSGVGTYEQYF. DNA of the CDR3: TGCGCCAGCTCAGGGGTAGGTACCTACGAGCAGTACTTC.

The chain joins TRBV28 to TRBJ2-7; D is uncertain. The CDR3 spans 11 residues. V was trimmed by 5 bases and J by 7 bases, leaving 9 bases between them. Germline V gives CDR1 MDHEN, CDR2 SYDVKM. CDR3 region: CASSESGEQYF. Written as DNA, the CDR3 is TGTGCCAGCAGTGAGTCTGGTGAGCAGTACTTC.

This clone was counted once. This chain uses TRBV11-2 with TRBJ2-3, with 7 bases identical to TRBD2. The CDR3 is 16 residues long. In germline, CDR1 is SGHAT, CDR2 FQNNGV. The trim removed 4 bases at V and 2 bases at J, leaving 9 bases unmatched. The CDR3 reads CASSSLMTSPTDTQYF. In nucleotides, the CDR3 is TGTGCCAGCAGCTCCCTCATGACTAGCCCCACAGATACGCAGTATTTT. The variable domain in full, completed from reference TRBV11-2 and TRBJ2-3, reads EAGVAQSPRYKIIEKRQSVAFWCNPISGHATLYWYQQILGQGPKLLIQFQNNGVVDDSQLPKDRFSAERLKGVDSTLKIQPAKLEDSAVYLCASSSLMTSPTDTQYFGPGTRLTVL.

This clone was picked up one time. CDR3 coding DNA: TGTGCCAGCAGCGCAAGGCGGGACGGTGGAAACACCATATATTTT. Protein: CASSARRDGGNTIYF. The chain couples TRBV7-8 to TRBJ1-3; a weak D match, TRBD1 (5 bases). The V end was cut by 5 bases, the J end by 3 bases, with 14 bases between. CDR3 length: 15 amino acids. CDR1 SGHVS and CDR2 FQNEAQ come from the germline V gene.

The V and J genes are TRBV29-1 and TRBJ2-1; D unresolved. This CDR3 is built from 11 residues. V lost 0 bases and J lost 9, with 6 bases in between. The V gene's germline CDR1 is SQVTM and CDR2 ANQGSEA. The CDR3 DNA sequence: TGCAGCGTTGAAGATCGGGTTGAGCAGTTCTTC. It encodes CSVEDRVEQFF.

J is TRBJ2-1 and V is TRBV5-6; a weak D match, TRBD1 (5 bases). This CDR3 has 13 residues. Germline values: CDR1 SGHDT, CDR2 YYEEEE. V gave up 3 bases and J gave up 10 bases, with 14 bases separating them. The CDR3 sequence: CASSWGFGSEQFF. For the CDR3, the DNA is TGTGCCAGCAGCTGGGGCTTCGGGTCGGAGCAGTTCTTC.

V and J are TRBV11-2 and TRBJ2-1, with 8 positions matching TRBD2. After removal of 1 base from V and 4 bases from J, the junction contained 3 bases not matched to a gene. The CDR3 loop spans 15 amino acids. The germline gives CDR1 SGHAT, CDR2 FQNNGV. DNA for the CDR3: TGTGCCAGCAGCTTAGGGACTAGCCTATACAATGAGCAGTTCTTC. As protein: CASSLGTSLYNEQFF.